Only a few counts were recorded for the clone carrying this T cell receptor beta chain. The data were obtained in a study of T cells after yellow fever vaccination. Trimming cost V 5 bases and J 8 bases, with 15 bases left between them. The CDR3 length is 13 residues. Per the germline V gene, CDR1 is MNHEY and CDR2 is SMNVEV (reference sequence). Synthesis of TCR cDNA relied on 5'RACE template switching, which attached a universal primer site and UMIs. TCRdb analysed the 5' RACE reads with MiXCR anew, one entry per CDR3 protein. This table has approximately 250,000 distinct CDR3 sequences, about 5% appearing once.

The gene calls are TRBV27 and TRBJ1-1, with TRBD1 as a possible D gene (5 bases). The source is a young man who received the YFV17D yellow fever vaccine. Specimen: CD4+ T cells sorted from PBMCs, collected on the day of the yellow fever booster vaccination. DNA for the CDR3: TGTGCCAGCAGTCCCCCATGGGAGGGGGAAGCTTTCTTT. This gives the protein CASSPPWEGEAFF.